A selection of T cell receptor beta chains follows, all from one sample in a study of cytomegalovirus exposure and HLA in healthy donors. Some clones are missing from TCRdb's copy, which holds only in-frame ones; the method was immunoSEQ multiplex PCR. This sample has over 65,000 clones, with about 79% found just once. The sample comprised PBMCs. The receptors originated from a man aged 60 to 69 in good health and CMV-seropositive. The CDR3 runs from the conserved cysteine through the conserved F or W. A D gene is named only where the DNA matches it firmly. Only some rows state a clone size, as once, few, many or a class for expanded clones.

V: TRBV5-1
J: TRBJ2-7
D: -
size: -
CDR3: CASSPSSYEQYF
DNA: TGCGCCAGCAGCCCTAGCTCCTACGAGCAGTACTTC

V: TRBV5-1
J: TRBJ2-7
D: TRBD1
size: -
CDR3: CASSFSRQGGSYEQYF
DNA: TGCGCCAGCAGCTTCTCGAGACAGGGGGGATCCTACGAGCAGTACTTC

V: TRBV29-1
J: TRBJ1-1
D: -
size: -
CDR3: CSVRGVGVNTEAFF
DNA: TGCAGCGTTCGGGGGGTAGGGGTCAACACTGAAGCTTTCTTT

V: TRBV27
J: TRBJ2-7
D: TRBD2
size: -
CDR3: CASSPGLAGVSYEQYF
DNA: TGTGCCAGCAGTCCCGGACTAGCGGGGGTATCCTACGAGCAGTACTTC

V: TRBV10-1
J: TRBJ2-1
D: TRBD2
size: few
CDR3: CASIRWASGSLRRVDEQFF
DNA: TGCGCCAGCATACGATGGGCTAGCGGGAGTCTAAGGCGGGTTGATGAGCAGTTCTTC

V: TRBV5-4
J: TRBJ2-7
D: TRBD2
size: -
CDR3: CASSPLAGGRTYEQYF
DNA: TGTGCCAGCAGCCCCCTTGCGGGCGGGAGGACCTACGAGCAGTACTTC

V: TRBV7-8
J: TRBJ1-2
D: -
size: -
CDR3: CASSSYRPTDYGYTF
DNA: TGTGCCAGCAGCTCTTATCGCCCTACGGACTATGGCTACACCTTC

V: TRBV25-1
J: TRBJ1-6
D: -
size: -
CDR3: CASSAEGRNSPLHF
DNA: TGTGCCAGCAGTGCCGAGGGGAGGAATTCACCCCTCCACTTT

V: TRBV6-1
J: TRBJ1-5
D: -
size: -
CDR3: CASSERGWDQPQHF
DNA: TGTGCCAGCAGTGAAAGAGGGTGGGATCAGCCCCAGCATTTT

V: TRBV4-2
J: TRBJ2-7
D: TRBD2
size: -
CDR3: CASSQSSGDRPIEQYF
DNA: TGTGCCAGCAGCCAGTCAAGCGGGGACCGCCCCATCGAGCAGTACTTC

V: TRBV19
J: TRBJ2-7
D: TRBD1
size: -
CDR3: CASSRDRAYEQYF
DNA: TGTGCCAGTAGCCGGGACAGGGCCTACGAGCAGTACTTC

V: TRBV19
J: TRBJ2-1
D: TRBD1
size: -
CDR3: CASRQGNEQFF
DNA: TGTGCCAGTAGACAGGGGAATGAGCAGTTCTTC

V: TRBV27
J: TRBJ2-3
D: -
size: -
CDR3: CASSLSGRNTDTQYF
DNA: TGTGCCAGCAGTTTATCGGGCAGGAACACAGATACGCAGTATTTT

V: TRBV19
J: TRBJ1-5
D: TRBD1
size: -
CDR3: CASGAWGAGQDNQPQHF
DNA: TGTGCCAGTGGGGCCTGGGGGGCGGGACAGGATAATCAGCCCCAGCATTTT

V: TRBV5-6
J: TRBJ1-2
D: -
size: -
CDR3: CASSLRGGYTF
DNA: TGTGCCAGCAGCTTGAGGGGTGGCTACACCTTC

V: TRBV5-1
J: TRBJ2-5
D: -
size: -
CDR3: CASRAGSHQETQYF
DNA: TGCGCCAGCAGGGCGGGATCTCACCAAGAGACCCAGTACTTC

V: TRBV5-1
J: TRBJ2-3
D: -
size: once
CDR3: CASGEGGQGSIDTQYF
DNA: TGCGCCAGCGGAGAAGGAGGGCAGGGCTCTATAGATACGCAGTATTTT

V: TRBV7-2
J: TRBJ2-1
D: -
size: few
CDR3: CASSLAARSQFF
DNA: TGTGCCAGCAGCTTAGCGGCCCGATCTCAGTTCTTC

V: TRBV11-2
J: TRBJ2-7
D: TRBD1
size: -
CDR3: CASSPGQGAYEQYF
DNA: TGTGCCAGCAGCCCTGGTCAGGGGGCCTACGAGCAGTACTTC

V: TRBV7-2
J: TRBJ1-4
D: TRBD1
size: -
CDR3: CASSRTGATNEKLFF
DNA: TGTGCCAGCAGCCGGACAGGGGCTACTAATGAAAAACTGTTTTTT

V: TRBV2
J: TRBJ1-3
D: -
size: -
CDR3: CASSEAGGSSGNTIYF
DNA: TGTGCCAGCAGTGAAGCTGGGGGGAGCTCTGGAAACACCATATATTTT

V: TRBV5-4
J: TRBJ2-4
D: TRBD2
size: -
CDR3: CASSSGLAGDGAQYF
DNA: TGTGCCAGCAGCTCCGGACTAGCGGGAGATGGAGCTCAGTACTTC

V: TRBV18
J: TRBJ1-4
D: TRBD1
size: -
CDR3: CASSQTGGAATNEKLFF
DNA: TGTGCCAGCTCCCAGACAGGGGGAGCCGCAACTAATGAAAAACTGTTTTTT

V: TRBV29-1
J: TRBJ2-7
D: -
size: -
CDR3: CSTQDTSSEQYF
DNA: TGCAGCACCCAAGACACATCCTCCGAGCAGTACTTC

V: TRBV5-5
J: TRBJ2-5
D: TRBD2
size: -
CDR3: CASSALRLAGVETQYF
DNA: TGTGCCAGCAGCGCTTTGCGGCTAGCGGGAGTGGAGACCCAGTACTTC

V: TRBV5-1
J: TRBJ1-1
D: TRBD1
size: few
CDR3: CASSLATGTGNTEAFF
DNA: TGCGCCAGCAGCCTGGCTACCGGGACAGGGAATACTGAAGCTTTCTTT

V: TRBV13
J: TRBJ2-2
D: TRBD1
size: -
CDR3: CASSTGDSPNTGELFF
DNA: TGTGCCAGCAGCACAGGGGACAGTCCGAACACCGGGGAGCTGTTTTTT

V: TRBV15
J: TRBJ2-1
D: -
size: once
CDR3: CATSSQGRNEQFF
DNA: TGTGCCACCAGCTCCCAGGGAAGGAATGAGCAGTTCTTC

V: TRBV29-1
J: TRBJ2-7
D: -
size: -
CDR3: CSAKQDYEQYF
DNA: TGCAGCGCCAAACAAGATTACGAGCAGTACTTC

V: TRBV2
J: TRBJ2-5
D: -
size: -
CDR3: CASRTSPSSQETQYF
DNA: TGTGCCAGCAGGACATCTCCTTCCTCCCAAGAGACCCAGTACTTC

V: TRBV6-5
J: TRBJ2-1
D: TRBD1
size: once
CDR3: CASSYTGAGNEQFF
DNA: TGTGCCAGCAGTTACACAGGGGCAGGTAATGAGCAGTTCTTC

V: TRBV19
J: TRBJ2-7
D: TRBD1
size: -
CDR3: CASSATGGGYEQYF
DNA: TGTGCCAGTAGCGCCACAGGGGGAGGCTACGAGCAGTACTTC